The following is a T cell receptor (beta chain) sequence with its context. The source of the sample is a study of blood T cell repertoires in COVID-19. Study context: Acute-phase and convalescent COVID-19 samples originated in the United States, Italy and Spain.

Sequenced by immunoSEQ multiplex PCR; TCRdb stores in-frame clones only, minus some. The sample holds 80,000 to 100,000 clones, over 70% seen once. V was trimmed by 3 bases and J by 11 bases, leaving 14 bases between them. CDR3 length: 13 residues. In germline, CDR1 is LNHDA, CDR2 SQIVND (reference sequence). What was sequenced was peripheral blood. The V gene is TRBV19, the J gene TRBJ1-5, with a tentative D call TRBD1 (5 bases). The clonotype was recovered from a human donor in a cohort sampled during active COVID-19. The CDR3 loop is CASSMNTGPTQHF. The CDR3 coding sequence is TGTGCCAGTAGTATGAATACAGGCCCGACCCAGCATTTT. Combining the CDR3 with reference TRBV19 and TRBJ1-5 gives the whole variable domain DGGITQSPKYLFRKEGQNVTLSCEQNLNHDAMYWYRQDPGQGLRLIYYSQIVNDFQKGDIAEGYSVSREKKESFPLTVTSAQKNPTAFYLCASSMNTGPTQHFGDGTRLSIL.